This T cell receptor beta chain was sequenced for a study of Tregs in tolerant kidney transplant recipients. Notes on the study in general: Validation in larger populations is needed because few patients were studied. This study did not directly address biological reproducibility.

With regard to this clone: What it binds is not known.

Thawed PBMCs were FACS-sorted into unstimulated CD4+CD25+CD127- regulatory T cells, CD4+CD25- non-regulatory cells, CD4 and CD8 cells. Trimming left V 4 bases short and J 8 bases short, with 14 bases between. This CDR3 region has 13 residues. CDR1 and CDR2 from the germline V gene are SNHLY and FYNNEI. TCRdb's table, derived via immunoSEQ multiplex PCR, lists solely in-frame clones and lacks some. The sample contains 90,000 to 130,000 clones, roughly 90% of which appear only once. The material sequenced was CD4+ T cells from blood, taken before the transplant. The clonotype was recovered from a human donor who received a combined kidney and bone marrow transplant. The V and J genes are TRBV2 and TRBJ2-5; D is perhaps TRBD1 (6 bases). CDR3 amino acids: CASSGTGWVTQYF. CDR3 nucleotide sequence: TGTGCCAGCAGTGGAACAGGGTGGGTTACCCAGTACTTC.